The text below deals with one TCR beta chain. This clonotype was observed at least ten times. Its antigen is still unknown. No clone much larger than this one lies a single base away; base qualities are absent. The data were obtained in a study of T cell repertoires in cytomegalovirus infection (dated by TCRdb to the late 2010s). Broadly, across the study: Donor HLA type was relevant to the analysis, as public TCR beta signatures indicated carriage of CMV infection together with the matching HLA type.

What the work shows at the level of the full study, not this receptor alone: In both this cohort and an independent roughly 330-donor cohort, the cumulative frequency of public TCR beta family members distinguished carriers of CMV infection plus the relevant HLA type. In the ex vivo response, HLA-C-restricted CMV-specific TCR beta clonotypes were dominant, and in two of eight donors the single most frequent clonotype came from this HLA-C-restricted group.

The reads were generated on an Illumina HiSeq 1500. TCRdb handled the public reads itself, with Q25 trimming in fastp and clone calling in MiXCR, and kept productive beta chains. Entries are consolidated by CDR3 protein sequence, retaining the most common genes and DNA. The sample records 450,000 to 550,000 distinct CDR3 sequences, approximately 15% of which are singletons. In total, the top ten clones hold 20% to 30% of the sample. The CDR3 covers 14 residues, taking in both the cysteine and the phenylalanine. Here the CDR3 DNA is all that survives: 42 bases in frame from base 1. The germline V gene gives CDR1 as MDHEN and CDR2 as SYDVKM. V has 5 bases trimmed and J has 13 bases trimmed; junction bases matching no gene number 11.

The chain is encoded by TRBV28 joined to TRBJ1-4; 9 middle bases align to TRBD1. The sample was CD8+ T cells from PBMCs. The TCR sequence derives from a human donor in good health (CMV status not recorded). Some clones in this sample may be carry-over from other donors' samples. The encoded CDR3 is CASSTLRDRAGLFF. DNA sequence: TGTGCCAGCAGTACGCTCCGGGACAGGGCCGGACTGTTTTTT.